This T cell receptor beta chain was obtained from a study of T cell responses to AZD1222 COVID-19 vaccine. Study-level findings and limits: The CD4 TCRs associated with vaccination extended across spike and predominated at 160-218 and 743-854. All repertoire sampling was performed exclusively after the peak T cell response. Recipients of AZD1222 seropositive at baseline numbered only 5 to 7.

This CDR3 has 14 amino acids. The V gene's germline CDR1 is MNHEY and CDR2 SVGAGI. Timing groups of about 4 and about 12 weeks for second doses were pooled. Here immunoSEQ multiplex PCR was the method, and the copy in TCRdb shows in-frame clones only, minus some. The sample consists of tens of thousands of clones, about 88% of them appearing once. With respect to this clone: The target antigen is unknown. At one of its ends the junction is not consistent with the germline gene, which may arise from a read error.

This sequence joins TRBV6-5 and TRBJ1-1; D is undetermined. The source was peripheral blood, collected 28 days after the second AZD1222 dose. The TCR originated in an adult who received the AZD1222 COVID-19 vaccine. The CDR3 loop reads CASKPWTSNTEALF. DNA of the CDR3: TGTGCCAGCAAACCGTGGACGTCGAACACTGAAGCTCTCTTT.